This TCR beta chain comes out of a study of T cell responses to AZD1222 COVID-19 vaccine. The CDR3 is 15 amino acids. Germline V gene sequence: CDR1 MNHEY, CDR2 SVGEGT. After removal of 6 bases from V and 8 bases from J, the junction contained 11 bases not matched to a gene. Study-level findings and limits: Seropositivity was recorded at baseline in only a handful of AZD1222 recipients.

TCRdb's table, derived via immunoSEQ multiplex PCR, lists solely in-frame clones and lacks some. The sample has under 95,000 clones; more than 70% are singletons. As for this clone: Its antigen remains unidentified.

This TCR was sampled from an adult in good health. This sample comprised peripheral blood, obtained on day 0 of AZD1222 vaccination. The gene calls are TRBV6-2 or TRBV6-3 and TRBJ2-1; the match to TRBD2 covers 9 bases. CDR3 loop: CASSSGGSGGYEQFF. The DNA for the CDR3 is TGTGCCAGCAGCTCCGGAGGGAGCGGGGGGTATGAGCAGTTCTTC.